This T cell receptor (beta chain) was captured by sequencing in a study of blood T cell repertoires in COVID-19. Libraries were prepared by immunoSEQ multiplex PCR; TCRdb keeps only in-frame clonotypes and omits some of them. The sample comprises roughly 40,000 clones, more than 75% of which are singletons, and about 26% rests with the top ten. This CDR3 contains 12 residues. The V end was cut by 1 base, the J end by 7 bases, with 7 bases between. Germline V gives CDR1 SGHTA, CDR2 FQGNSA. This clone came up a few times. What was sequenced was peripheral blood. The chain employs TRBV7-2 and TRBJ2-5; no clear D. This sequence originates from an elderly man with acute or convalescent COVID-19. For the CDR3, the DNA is TGTGCCAGCAGCTTAGAAACGGGGACCCAGTACTTC. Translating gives CASSLETGTQYF.